This T cell receptor beta chain was sequenced for a study of blood T cell repertoires in COVID-19. Study in general: The samples span acute and convalescent COVID-19 from the United States, Italy and Spain. Nucleic acid was either cDNA or gDNA, and it came from T cells, B-cell-depleted T cells, or PBMCs.

In the study's own analysis: Nucleated cell counts were estimated from reference gene primer amplification. Produced via immunoSEQ multiplex PCR; TCRdb's table is partial and in-frame only. D and trimming were read from the DNA, whereas the V and J calls and clone size are those reported in that table. The sample contains 65,000 to 85,000 clones, approximately 90% of which appear only once. The CDR3 contains 13 residues. The germline V gene has CDR1 LGHDT and CDR2 YNNKEL (reference sequence). Trimming pared 4 bases from V and 4 bases from J, leaving 10 bases between. This TCR came from a human donor in a cohort sampled during active COVID-19. The gene calls are TRBV3-1 (or the pseudogene TRBV3-2) and TRBJ1-1; D unclear. Sequencing used peripheral blood. Here the CDR3 DNA reads TGTGCCAGCAGCCCCGGTAGCCCCACTGAAGCTTTCTTT. This sequence encodes CASSPGSPTEAFF.